Below, 6 T cell receptor beta chains from the same sample are listed, as sequenced in a study of long-term antiretroviral therapy in people with HIV. An immunoSEQ assay, version v3.0, was performed at survey level. The method was immunoSEQ multiplex PCR; TCRdb's version includes in-frame clones alone and lacks a portion of them. The repertoire holds 33,000 or so clones, about four fifths seen once, with 10% to 15% in the top ten. Sequencing used unsorted PBMCs, obtained 0.3 years after starting antiretroviral therapy. All receptors derive from a man aged 18 to 29 with HIV.

The rearrangement uses TRBV9 and TRBJ2-2, with 10 bases aligning to TRBD1. In germline, CDR1 is SGDLS, CDR2 YYNGEE. The CDR3 extends over 15 amino acids. The junction had 5 bases not matched to a gene; V was cut back by 3 bases and J by 6 bases. The CDR3 DNA sequence: TGTGCCAGCAGCGGGACAGGGGGTGAATCCGGGGAGCTGTTTTTT. It is translated as CASSGTGGESGELFF.

CDR3 protein: CASIAGEVSSYNEQFF. CDR3 nucleotides: TGTGCCAGCATCGCCGGGGAGGTGAGCTCCTACAATGAGCAGTTCTTC. V is TRBV9 and J is TRBJ2-1; maybe TRBD2 (6 bases). Trimming shortened V by 6 bases and J by 0 bases, and 16 bases separated the two germline ends. The CDR3 contains 16 residues. Germline V gives CDR1 SGDLS, CDR2 YYNGEE.

V usage is TRBV5-6 and J usage is TRBJ2-7, with D possibly being TRBD2 (6 bases). Trimming shortened V by 0 bases and J by 6 bases, and 16 bases separated the two germline ends. The CDR3 length is 15 residues. Germline lookup yields CDR1 SGHDT and CDR2 YYEEEE. The CDR3: CASSLGWGLGGEQYF. DNA for the CDR3: TGTGCCAGCAGCTTGGGTTGGGGACTGGGCGGCGAGCAGTACTTC.

The count of this clone is one. The J gene is TRBJ2-3, the V gene TRBV21-1. TRBV21-1 is designated a pseudogene. The CDR3 sequence is 11 residues long. The CDR3, as DNA: TGTGCCAGCAGCATTCCAGATACGCAGTATTTT. Translation gives CASSIPDTQYF.

The rearrangement uses TRBV4-3 and TRBJ2-1; tentative D call: TRBD2 (6 bases). Between the trimmed V and J ends, which lost 1 base and 8 bases, there was a span of 12 bases. The V gene's germline CDR1 is LGHNA and CDR2 YSLEER. The length of the CDR3 is 14 residues. CDR3 sequence: CASSQGAGADEQFF. CDR3 DNA: TGCGCCAGCAGCCAAGGAGCGGGCGCAGATGAGCAGTTCTTC.

As regards this clone: The sample has other DNA sequences that encode this CDR3 too. CDR3 DNA: TGTGCCAGCAGCTTAGCGGGTCAGCCCCAGCATTTT. This gives the protein CASSLAGQPQHF. The V gene is TRBV7-8, the J gene TRBJ1-5; D is unclear. Looked up from germline, CDR1 is SGHVS and CDR2 is FQNEAQ. The CDR3 consists of 12 residues. Deletions cut 0 bases from V and 6 bases from J, with 3 bases between.